This T cell receptor (beta chain) emerged from a study of a mutant IDH1 vaccine in newly diagnosed glioma. The time point denotes: baseline, week 1 (first vaccination visit). Treatment here: pre-vaccination baseline after standard-of-care therapy. About this clone itself: The antigen is undetermined.

Findings of the study overall: Pseudoprogression appeared unlinked to shifts in leading peripheral T cell clonotypes.

Sequenced by immunoSEQ multiplex PCR; TCRdb stores in-frame clones only, minus some. There are tens of thousands of clones in the sample; less than 90% occur only once, and roughly 4.4% lies in the top ten. The CDR3 is 13 residues long. Germline CDR1 MGHDK, CDR2 SYGVNS. Trimming removed 8 bases at V and 8 bases at J, with 18 bases between. This specimen was PBMCs, taken from a glioma patient treated with radiotherapy, temozolomide or both. This receptor was obtained from a woman aged 40 to 50 with glioma. The rearrangement joins TRBV25-1 to TRBJ1-2, with D possibly TRBD1 on 6 matching bases. CDR3 sequence reads: CASGETGGRGYTF. Written as DNA, the CDR3 is TGTGCCAGCGGCGAGACAGGAGGTCGGGGCTACACCTTC.